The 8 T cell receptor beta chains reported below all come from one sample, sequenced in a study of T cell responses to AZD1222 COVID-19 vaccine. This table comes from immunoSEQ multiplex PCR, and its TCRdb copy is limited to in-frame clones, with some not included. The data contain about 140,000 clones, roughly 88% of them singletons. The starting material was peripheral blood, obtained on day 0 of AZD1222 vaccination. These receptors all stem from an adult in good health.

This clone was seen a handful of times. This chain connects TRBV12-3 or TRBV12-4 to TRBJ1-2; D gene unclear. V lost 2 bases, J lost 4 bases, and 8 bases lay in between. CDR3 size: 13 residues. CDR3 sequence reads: CASSLSVGYGYTF. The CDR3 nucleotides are TGTGCCAGCAGTTTATCTGTGGGCTATGGCTACACCTTC.

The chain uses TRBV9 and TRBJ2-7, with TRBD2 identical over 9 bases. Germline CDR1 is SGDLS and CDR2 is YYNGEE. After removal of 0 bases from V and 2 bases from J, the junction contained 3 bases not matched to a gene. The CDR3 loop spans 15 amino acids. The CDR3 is CASSVETSGPYEQYF. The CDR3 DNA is TGTGCCAGCAGCGTAGAGACTAGCGGCCCCTACGAGCAGTACTTC.

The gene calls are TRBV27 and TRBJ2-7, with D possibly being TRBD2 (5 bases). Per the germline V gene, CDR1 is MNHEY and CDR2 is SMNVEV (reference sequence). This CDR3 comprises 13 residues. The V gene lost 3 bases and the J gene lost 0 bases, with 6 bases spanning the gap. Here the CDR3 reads CASSFRDSYEQYF. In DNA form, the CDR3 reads TGTGCCAGCAGTTTTCGGGACTCCTACGAGCAGTACTTC.

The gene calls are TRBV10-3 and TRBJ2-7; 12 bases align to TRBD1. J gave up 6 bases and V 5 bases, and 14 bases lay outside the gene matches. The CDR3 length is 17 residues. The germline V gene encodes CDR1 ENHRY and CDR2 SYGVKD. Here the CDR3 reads CAISFHIPGQGAVEQYF. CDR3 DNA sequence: TGTGCCATCAGTTTCCATATTCCGGGACAGGGGGCGGTCGAGCAGTACTTC.

CDR3 in DNA: TGTGCCAGCAGAGAGGGGATGAACACTGAAGCTTTCTTT. Translating it yields CASREGMNTEAFF. The J gene is TRBJ1-1, the V gene TRBV2; a possible D gene is TRBD1 (5 bases). The V end lost 6 bases, the J end lost 0 bases, and 8 bases lay between the germline ends. The germline CDR1 and CDR2 sequences are SNHLY and FYNNEI. The CDR3 is 13 residues long. The variable domain in full, completed from reference TRBV2 and TRBJ1-1, reads EPEVTQTPSHQVTQMGQEVILRCVPISNHLYFYWYRQILGQKVEFLVSFYNNEISEKSEIFDDQFSVERPDGSNFTLKIRSTKLEDSAMYFCASREGMNTEAFFGQGTRLTVV.

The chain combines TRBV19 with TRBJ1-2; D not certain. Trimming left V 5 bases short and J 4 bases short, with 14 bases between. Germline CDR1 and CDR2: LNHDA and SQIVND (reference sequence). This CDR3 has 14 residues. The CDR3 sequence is CASSSGPDRYGYTF. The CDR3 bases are TGTGCCAGTAGTTCCGGGCCAGACCGCTATGGCTACACCTTC.

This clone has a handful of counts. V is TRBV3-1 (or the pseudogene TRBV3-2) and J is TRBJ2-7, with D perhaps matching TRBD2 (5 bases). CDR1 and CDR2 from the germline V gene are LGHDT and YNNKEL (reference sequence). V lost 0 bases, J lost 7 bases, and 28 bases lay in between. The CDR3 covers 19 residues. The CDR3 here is CASSQDGDWRLSTRVEQYF. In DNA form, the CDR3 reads TGTGCCAGCAGCCAAGACGGGGATTGGCGGCTCTCGACCCGCGTGGAGCAGTACTTC.

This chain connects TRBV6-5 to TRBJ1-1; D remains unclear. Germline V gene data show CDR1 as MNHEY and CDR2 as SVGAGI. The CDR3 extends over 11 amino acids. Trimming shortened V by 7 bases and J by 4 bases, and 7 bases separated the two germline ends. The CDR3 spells CASKGSTEAFF. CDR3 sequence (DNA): TGTGCCAGCAAAGGGAGCACTGAAGCTTTCTTT.